This passage covers 17 T cell receptor beta chains from one sample sequenced in a study of T cell responses to AZD1222 COVID-19 vaccine. Data came from immunoSEQ multiplex PCR; TCRdb stores just in-frame clones and leaves some out. The sample yields about 120,000 clones, roughly 90% seen once. Sequenced material: peripheral blood, taken on day 0 of AZD1222 vaccination. Receptors were obtained from an adult in good health.

The chain recombines TRBV4-2 with TRBJ2-1, with TRBD2 matching over 8 bases. Per germline, CDR1 LGHNA and CDR2 YNFKEQ. J gave up 7 bases and V 4 bases, and 12 bases lay outside the gene matches. CDR3 length: 16 residues. The CDR3 loop is CASSLITGGPGNEQFF. The CDR3 DNA reads as TGTGCCAGCAGCCTTATAACGGGGGGGCCCGGGAATGAGCAGTTCTTC.

This clone was observed a handful of times. The chain employs TRBV14 and TRBJ1-2; no clear D. The CDR3 runs 11 residues. Germline V gene sequence: CDR1 SGHDN, CDR2 FVKESK. Trimming stripped 4 bases from V and 7 bases from J, with 7 bases between. For the CDR3, the DNA is TGTGCCAGCAGCCCCAGAGCTGGCTACACCTTC. It is translated as CASSPRAGYTF.

The chain has TRBV7-3 and TRBJ2-3; TRBD2 aligns across 8 bases. Losses at the gene ends were 5 bases for V and 3 bases for J; bases not matched to a gene: 4. Germline lookup yields CDR1 SGHTA and CDR2 FQGTGA. The length of the CDR3 is 14 residues. The CDR3 reads CASSRGGTTDTQYF. The CDR3 DNA reads TGTGCCAGCAGCCGCGGGGGGACTACAGATACGCAGTATTTT.

CDR3 sequence: CASRQTGGRTEAFF. As DNA, the CDR3 is TGTGCCAGCAGACAAACAGGGGGGAGGACTGAAGCTTTCTTT. The chain links TRBV2 to TRBJ1-1, with 8 bases matching TRBD1. CDR1 SNHLY and CDR2 FYNNEI come from the germline V gene. The CDR3 extends over 14 amino acids. With 6 bases clipped from V and 5 bases from J, the junction kept 8 bases outside the gene matches.

This chain links TRBV27 with TRBJ1-1, with TRBD1 matching 9 bases. After removal of 2 bases from V and 5 bases from J, the junction contained 3 bases not matched to a gene. The germline gives CDR1 MNHEY, CDR2 SMNVEV (reference sequence). The length of the CDR3 is 14 residues. CDR3 amino acids: CASSLRQGGTEAFF. As DNA, the CDR3 is TGTGCCAGCAGTTTAAGACAGGGGGGGACTGAAGCTTTCTTT.

The chain uses TRBV6-5 and TRBJ1-4; D is unresolved. V was trimmed by 4 bases and J by 4 bases, leaving 10 bases between them. Germline loops: CDR1 MNHEY, CDR2 SVGAGI. This CDR3 region has 14 residues. The CDR3 DNA reads TGTGCCAGCAGTTTAACAGCGAATAATGAAAAACTGTTTTTT. Residues: CASSLTANNEKLFF.

The rearrangement links TRBV19 to TRBJ2-1; D not certain. The germline V and J ends were trimmed by 4 bases and 2 bases, with 9 bases remaining between them. The germline V gene encodes CDR1 LNHDA and CDR2 SQIVND (reference sequence). The CDR3 runs 14 residues. This chain's CDR3 is CASSRPDAYNEQFF. In DNA form, the CDR3 reads TGTGCCAGTAGTAGGCCCGACGCCTACAATGAGCAGTTCTTC.

This sequence joins TRBV7-2 and TRBJ2-2, with TRBD2 matching over 15 bases. The CDR3 runs to 18 residues. J lost 4 bases, V lost 3 bases, and 6 bases had no gene match. CDR1 and CDR2 (germline): SGHTA, FQGNSA. CDR3 nucleotides: TGTGCCAGCAGCTTTGGACTAGCGGGGGGGCTAGGCACCGGGGAGCTGTTTTTT. Translation gives CASSFGLAGGLGTGELFF.

The V gene is TRBV5-4, the J gene TRBJ1-1; possibly TRBD1 for D (5 bases). Germline CDR1 is SGHNT and CDR2 is YYREEE (reference sequence). This CDR3 comprises 12 residues. Trimming pared 4 bases from V and 7 bases from J, leaving 11 bases between. The CDR3 here is CASSPGMGEAFF. CDR3 nucleotide sequence: TGTGCCAGCAGCCCAGGGATGGGTGAAGCTTTCTTT. The whole variable domain, filled in from reference TRBV5-4 and TRBJ1-1, reads ETGVTQSPTHLIKTRGQQVTLRCSSQSGHNTVSWYQQALGQGPQFIFQYYREEENGRGNFPPRFSGLQFPNYSSELNVNALELDDSALYLCASSPGMGEAFFGQGTRLTVV.

As regards this clone: At one end, the junction sequence differs from germline, possibly due to a read error. The rearrangement uses TRBV9 and TRBJ2-3; D is possibly TRBD2 (6 bases). The CDR3 contains 16 residues. The germline V gene encodes CDR1 SGDLS and CDR2 YYNGEE. This chain's CDR3 is CAGSVGASEFTDTQYF. In DNA, the CDR3 is TGTGCCGGCAGCGTAGGGGCTAGCGAGTTCACAGATACGCAGTATTTT.

The gene calls are TRBV6-1 and TRBJ1-4; 7 bases match TRBD1. Germline CDR1 and CDR2: MNHNS and SASEGT. This CDR3 has 19 residues. J was trimmed by 6 bases and V by 3 bases; bases with no gene match: 19. As DNA, the CDR3 is TGTGCCAGCAGTGATCTCCGCCCGTTTGAGGCAGGGGGATATGAAAAACTGTTTTTT. As protein: CASSDLRPFEAGGYEKLFF.

The chain has TRBV12-3 or TRBV12-4 and TRBJ1-1; 10 bases are shared with TRBD1. V lost 8 bases and J lost 5; bases outside the gene matches: 5. The CDR3 covers 13 residues. CDR3: CASGQGGGTEAFF. CDR3 DNA: TGTGCCAGCGGACAGGGGGGTGGAACTGAAGCTTTCTTT.

The rearrangement joins TRBV11-2 to TRBJ2-7; no clear D. The ends were cut back, 4 bases at V and 7 bases at J, with 17 bases in the middle. The V gene's germline CDR1 is SGHAT and CDR2 FQNNGV. CDR3 length equals 14 residues. CDR3 sequence (DNA): TGTGCCAGCAGCTCACTCCGATCCTTCTGGGAGCAGTACTTC. This translates into CASSSLRSFWEQYF.

The V call is TRBV25-1, the J call TRBJ1-2, with a possible D match to TRBD1 (6 bases). The CDR3 consists of 15 residues. Deletions cut 3 bases from V and 5 bases from J, with 16 bases between. Per the germline V gene, CDR1 is MGHDK and CDR2 is SYGVNS. CDR3 region: CASSDSPGARYGYTF. The CDR3 DNA is TGTGCCAGCAGTGATAGCCCGGGGGCGCGGTATGGCTACACCTTC.

The rearrangement links TRBV10-3 to TRBJ1-2, with D possibly being TRBD1 (5 bases). The CDR3 consists of 14 residues. Germline CDR1 ENHRY, CDR2 SYGVKD. Deletions cut 2 bases from V and 4 bases from J, with 11 bases between. CDR3 nucleotides: TGTGCCATCAGTGAGGTTAGGGACGGCTATGGCTACACCTTC. This gives the protein CAISEVRDGYGYTF.

The table lists this clone with a count of one. The chain uses TRBV6-6 and TRBJ2-3, with no clear D. This CDR3 region has 15 residues. The ends were cut back, 0 bases at V and 7 bases at J, with 14 bases in the middle. The germline gives CDR1 MNHNY, CDR2 SVGAGI (reference sequence). The CDR3 sequence: CASSYSISRSNTQYF. As DNA, the CDR3 is TGTGCCAGCAGTTACTCGATTTCCCGGTCCAATACGCAGTATTTT.

The rearrangement uses TRBV5-6 and TRBJ1-2; the match to TRBD1 covers 9 bases. The ends lost 6 bases at V and 4 bases at J; junction bases unmatched: 4. Germline V gene lookup returns CDR1 SGHDT and CDR2 YYEEEE. The CDR3 is made up of 13 amino acids. The CDR3 sequence: CASNRGRSYGYTF. Written as DNA, the CDR3 is TGTGCCAGCAACAGGGGGCGCAGCTATGGCTACACCTTC.